A single sample is the source of the 28 T cell receptor beta chains below, sequenced in a study of cytomegalovirus exposure and HLA in healthy donors. Primers: 60 Vbeta forward and 13 Jbeta reverse. The table came from immunoSEQ multiplex PCR; TCRdb's copy has only in-frame clones and leaves some out. The sample consists of around 140,000 clones, 65% to 85% of them appearing once. The material sequenced was PBMCs. The receptors come from a male donor in good health and CMV-seronegative.

This clone was found a few times. The chain recombines TRBV6-6 with TRBJ1-5; 11 bases are shared with TRBD1. Germline assignment: CDR1 MNHNY and CDR2 SVGAGI (reference sequence). The junction had 6 bases not matched to a gene; V was cut back by 5 bases and J by 6 bases. The CDR3 loop spans 15 amino acids. The DNA of the CDR3 is TGTGCCAGCAGTAACCCGGGACAGGGGGGTCAGCCCCAGCATTTT. This encodes CASSNPGQGGQPQHF.

Comments on this clone: One end of the junction is discordant with germline, which a read error may explain. The chain links TRBV7-9 to TRBJ1-5, with TRBD1 as a possible D gene (5 bases). CDR1 is SEHNR and CDR2 is FQNEAQ in the germline V gene (reference sequence). The CDR3 runs 12 residues. The CDR3 nucleotides read TGTTCCAGCAGCTTGGGGGGGCAGCCCCAGCATTTT. This gives the protein CSSSLGGQPQHF.

This clone was counted a single time. This chain joins TRBV16 and TRBJ1-5, with 7 bases matching TRBD1. Germline V gene sequence: CDR1 KGHSY, CDR2 FQNENV. Trimming at V came to 4 bases and at J to 8 bases, leaving 2 bases not matched to a gene. The CDR3 is 12 amino acids. The CDR3 region has the DNA TGTGCCAGCAGCCGACAGGGAGAGCCCCAGCATTTT. Its protein product is CASSRQGEPQHF.

CDR3 sequence (DNA): TGTGCCAGCAGTTTAGCGGGAGGGCCCCCCAATGAGCAGTTCTTC. The encoded protein is CASSLAGGPPNEQFF. The rearrangement uses TRBV6-5 and TRBJ2-1; TRBD2 matches 11 bases. V trimming: 4 bases; J trimming: 6 bases; junction bases outside the gene matches: 5. Per the germline V gene, CDR1 is MNHEY and CDR2 is SVGAGI. The length of the CDR3 is 15 residues.

J is TRBJ2-1 and V is TRBV10-2, with TRBD1 as a possible D gene (5 bases). Trimming took off 6 bases at V and 9 bases at J, with 15 bases between the two ends. The V gene's germline CDR1 is WSHSY and CDR2 SAAADI. The CDR3 runs 13 residues. CDR3 coding DNA: TGCGCCAGCAGAACTCCAACAAGGGGTGAGCAGTTCTTC. This encodes CASRTPTRGEQFF.

V usage is TRBV27 and J usage is TRBJ1-1, with TRBD1 matching over 11 bases. The CDR3 is 15 amino acids. Per the germline V gene, CDR1 is MNHEY and CDR2 is SMNVEV (reference sequence). V dropped 6 bases and J dropped 5; count of bases not matched to a gene: 8. CDR3: CASSLGTGGGTEAFF. The DNA for the CDR3 is TGTGCCAGCAGCCTAGGGACAGGGGGAGGGACTGAAGCTTTCTTT.

This clone has more than one count but fewer than ten. The chain couples TRBV14 to TRBJ1-1; perhaps TRBD1 as D (6 bases). Germline V CDR1 and CDR2: SGHDN, FVKESK. V was cut by 4 bases and J by 0 bases, with 9 bases left in between. This CDR3 contains 14 residues. The CDR3 spells CASSLGQLNTEAFF. CDR3 nucleotides: TGTGCCAGCAGCCTAGGACAGTTGAACACTGAAGCTTTCTTT.

The gene calls are TRBV7-2 and TRBJ2-7; no definite D call. The CDR3 runs to 14 residues. From germline, CDR1 is SGHTA and CDR2 FQGNSA. Trimming cost V 3 bases and J 0 bases, with 9 bases left between them. The CDR3, as DNA: TGTGCCAGCAGCTTCAGTACAGACTCCTACGAGCAGTACTTC. It specifies CASSFSTDSYEQYF.

The CDR3 DNA follows: TGTGCCAGCAGCTTAGCGCGGATGACAGGGGGCAGGGCCGGGGAGCTGTTTTTT. Protein sequence: CASSLARMTGGRAGELFF. The chain links TRBV7-9 to TRBJ2-2; 10 bases fit TRBD1. The V gene end was trimmed by 0 bases and the J gene end by 6 bases; junction bases not matched to a gene: 10. The CDR3 consists of 18 residues. The V gene's germline CDR1 is SEHNR and CDR2 FQNEAQ (reference sequence).

The rearrangement joins TRBV4-1 to TRBJ1-2; no clear D gene. Germline V CDR1 and CDR2: MGHRA, YSYEKL. CDR3 length equals 16 residues. V dropped 0 bases and J dropped 4 bases, with 15 bases sitting between them. This CDR3 reads CASSQDPGQTLYGYTF. In DNA, the CDR3 is TGCGCCAGCAGCCAAGATCCTGGGCAGACCCTCTATGGCTACACCTTC.

This sequence joins TRBV7-9 and TRBJ2-7; D is undetermined. V was pared by 4 bases and J by 6 bases, with 7 bases between. CDR1 and CDR2 from the germline V gene are SEHNR and FQNEAQ (reference sequence). CDR3 length: 11 amino acids. CDR3 sequence (DNA): TGTGCCAGCAGCTCTTCTATCGAGCAGTACTTC. This gives the protein CASSSSIEQYF.

This chain uses TRBV11-2 with TRBJ2-3; D is possibly TRBD1 (5 bases). Trimming took 1 base from V and 0 from J, leaving 11 bases between them. Germline CDR1 reads SGHAT; CDR2 reads FQNNGV. This CDR3 has 16 residues. Here the CDR3 reads CASSLGQGFSTDTQYF. The CDR3 DNA is TGTGCCAGCAGCTTAGGGCAGGGATTTAGCACAGATACGCAGTATTTT.

The rearrangement uses TRBV5-1 and TRBJ2-1; 10 bases are shared with TRBD2. V shed 4 bases, J shed 8 bases, and the junction held 12 bases outside the gene matches. Per germline, CDR1 SGHRS and CDR2 YFSETQ. The CDR3 contains 16 residues. CDR3 amino acids: CASSLRTSGHGDEQFF. The CDR3 DNA follows: TGCGCCAGCAGCCTCCGGACTAGCGGCCACGGGGATGAGCAGTTCTTC.

As for this clone: One end of the junction varies from germline; a read error may be responsible. The rearrangement joins TRBV12-5 to TRBJ2-7; a possible D gene is TRBD1 (6 bases). In germline, CDR1 is LGHNT, CDR2 FRNRAP. The CDR3 is 13 amino acids. The CDR3 loop reads CAGGHRQAGEQYF. CDR3 in DNA: TGTGCTGGTGGTCACCGACAGGCGGGCGAGCAGTACTTC.

This sequence joins TRBV19 and TRBJ2-7; D is unresolved. Trimming pared 3 bases from V and 2 bases from J, leaving 8 bases between. Germline CDR1 and CDR2: LNHDA and SQIVND (reference sequence). This CDR3 is built from 13 residues. The CDR3 protein is CASSIGRTYEQYF. The CDR3 DNA is TGTGCCAGTAGTATCGGCAGGACCTACGAGCAGTACTTC.

The chain has TRBV5-4 and TRBJ2-7, with 10 bases aligning to TRBD1. The length of the CDR3 is 13 residues. Germline lookup yields CDR1 SGHNT and CDR2 YYREEE (reference sequence). V trimming: 4 bases; J trimming: 4 bases; junction bases outside the gene matches: 2. Here the CDR3 reads CASSRDRGYEQYF. As DNA, the CDR3 is TGTGCCAGCAGCCGGGACAGGGGTTACGAGCAGTACTTC.

The rearrangement links TRBV19 to TRBJ1-5; the D is unclear. CDR3 length: 16 amino acids. Germline V gives CDR1 LNHDA, CDR2 SQIVND (reference sequence). V was shortened by 1 base and J by 0 bases, with 10 bases between the two germline ends. Here the CDR3 DNA reads TGTGCCAGTAGTATAGTCGGGGTCGATAGCAATCAGCCCCAGCATTTT. This translates into CASSIVGVDSNQPQHF.

The V gene is TRBV5-1, the J gene TRBJ2-1, with a tentative D call TRBD2 (5 bases). The germline V and J ends were trimmed by 3 bases and 6 bases, with 25 bases remaining between them. CDR1 is SGHRS and CDR2 is YFSETQ in the germline V gene. CDR3 size: 18 residues. This CDR3 is CASSSRMEALRKPNEQFF. In nucleotides, the CDR3 is TGCGCCAGCAGCTCCCGCATGGAGGCGCTCCGGAAACCCAATGAGCAGTTCTTC.

V usage is TRBV7-8 and J usage is TRBJ1-5, with 7 nucleotides matching TRBD1. CDR3 length equals 16 residues. The germline CDR1 and CDR2 sequences are SGHVS and FQNEAQ. After removal of 1 base from V and 4 bases from J, the junction contained 7 bases not matched to a gene. The chain's CDR3 is CASSLGQGYWNQPQHF. CDR3 nucleotides: TGTGCCAGCAGCTTAGGACAGGGTTATTGGAATCAGCCCCAGCATTTT. Variable domain in full (rest from reference TRBV7-8 and TRBJ1-5): GAGVSQSPRYKVAKRGQDVALRCDPISGHVSLFWYQQALGQGPEFLTYFQNEAQLDKSGLPSDRFFAERPEGSVSTLKIQRTQQEDSAVYLCASSLGQGYWNQPQHFGDGTRLSIL.

J is TRBJ2-7 and V is TRBV25-1; TRBD1 agrees at 9 bases. Looked up from germline, CDR1 is MGHDK and CDR2 is SYGVNS. With 9 bases clipped from V and 6 bases from J, the junction kept 9 bases outside the gene matches. The CDR3 loop spans 13 amino acids. CDR3 loop: CASGRTGVLEQYF. The CDR3 bases are TGTGCCAGTGGTAGGACAGGGGTTCTCGAGCAGTACTTC.

This sequence joins TRBV6-5 and TRBJ2-7; TRBD1 agrees at 9 bases. Looked up from germline, CDR1 is MNHEY and CDR2 is SVGAGI. There are 14 residues in the CDR3. V shed 6 bases, J shed 3 bases, and the junction held 6 bases outside the gene matches. This chain's CDR3 is CASRGTGGSYEQYF. Written as DNA, the CDR3 is TGTGCCAGCAGAGGAACAGGGGGCAGCTACGAGCAGTACTTC.

This clone is a singleton in its sample. The chain uses TRBV7-8 and TRBJ2-3; D is perhaps TRBD1 (5 bases). Deletions cut 1 base from V and 8 bases from J, with 13 bases between. The CDR3 spans 14 residues. Germline V gene sequence: CDR1 SGHVS, CDR2 FQNEAQ. The CDR3 DNA follows: TGTGCCAGCAGCTTAGTAGTTTTGCAGGGTACGCAGTATTTT. Amino acids: CASSLVVLQGTQYF.

This chain uses TRBV7-2 with TRBJ1-5; no firm D call. V lost 5 bases, J lost 11 bases, and 16 bases lay in between. The CDR3 is 13 amino acids. Germline V gene lookup returns CDR1 SGHTA and CDR2 FQGNSA. CDR3: CASSPQRYGTQHF. The DNA for the CDR3 is TGTGCCAGCAGCCCCCAGAGGTACGGGACCCAGCATTTT.

The chain couples TRBV11-2 to TRBJ2-5; 10 bases match TRBD2. Trimming cost V 1 base and J 2 bases; bases outside gene matches: 7. The CDR3 totals 17 residues. Germline V gene sequence: CDR1 SGHAT, CDR2 FQNNGV. In DNA, the CDR3 is TGTGCCAGCAGCTTAGTTGGACTAGCGGACGCTCAAGAGACCCAGTACTTC. This translates into CASSLVGLADAQETQYF.

CDR3 protein: CASSKTASSYNSPLHF. CDR3 DNA: TGTGCCAGTAGTAAGACAGCGAGCTCCTATAATTCACCCCTCCACTTT. The chain has TRBV19 and TRBJ1-6; TRBD1 is a possible D gene (5 bases). Germline lookup yields CDR1 LNHDA and CDR2 SQIVND (reference sequence). CDR3 length equals 16 residues. V was shortened by 4 bases and J by 0 bases, with 10 bases between the two germline ends.

This clone has a handful of counts. The chain employs TRBV14 and TRBJ1-2; D remains unclear. The V gene's germline CDR1 is SGHDN and CDR2 FVKESK. CDR3 length: 13 residues. Trimming shortened V by 1 base and J by 8 bases, and 11 bases separated the two germline ends. The CDR3 loop is CASSQAAGRGYTF. CDR3 sequence (DNA): TGTGCCAGCAGCCAAGCGGCGGGCCGCGGCTACACCTTC.

The V call is TRBV4-2, the J call TRBJ2-1; maybe TRBD1 (6 bases). With 0 bases removed from V and 2 bases from J, the gap between germline ends came to 11 bases. This CDR3 is built from 16 residues. CDR1 LGHNA and CDR2 YNFKEQ come from the germline V gene. The CDR3 DNA sequence: TGTGCCAGCAGCCAAGATAGGGACAACGCCTACAATGAGCAGTTCTTC. Its protein product is CASSQDRDNAYNEQFF.

The chain joins TRBV5-6 to TRBJ1-1, with unresolved D. Trimming removed 2 bases from V and 6 bases from J, with 5 bases in between. The CDR3 contains 11 residues. Germline lookup yields CDR1 SGHDT and CDR2 YYEEEE. The CDR3: CASSLQSEAFF. DNA for the CDR3: TGTGCCAGCAGCTTACAATCTGAAGCTTTCTTT.